This is a list of T cell receptor beta chains from one sample in a study of blood T cell repertoires in COVID-19. The repertoire was sequenced with immunoSEQ multiplex PCR; TCRdb's copy has only in-frame clones and lacks some. The sample includes fewer than 200,000 clones, around 83% of them seen just once. Sequenced sample: PBMCs or T cells enriched from blood (not recorded which). These receptors were obtained from a woman between 45 and 65 years old in a cohort exposed to, infected with or recovered from COVID-19 (not recorded which). The CDR3 runs from the conserved cysteine through the conserved F or W. A D gene is named only where the DNA matches it firmly. Clone size is given for some rows only: seen once, a few or many times, or a class if the clone is expanded.

clone_size: NA
v_call: TRBV2
d_call: NA
j_call: TRBJ2-2
cdr3_nt: TGTGCCAGCAGAACCCGAGTGGGGCATACCGGGGAGCTGTTTTTT
cdr3_aa: CASRTRVGHTGELFF

clone_size: NA
v_call: TRBV28
d_call: TRBD1
j_call: TRBJ1-2
cdr3_nt: TGTGCCAGCAGTTTAGTTGGGGACAGAAACTATGGCTACACCTTC
cdr3_aa: CASSLVGDRNYGYTF

clone_size: NA
v_call: TRBV5-4
d_call: TRBD1
j_call: TRBJ2-6
cdr3_nt: TGTGCCAGCAGGCGACAGGGCCCTGGGGCCAACGTCCTGACTTTC
cdr3_aa: CASRRQGPGANVLTF

clone_size: NA
v_call: TRBV6-5
d_call: NA
j_call: TRBJ2-1
cdr3_nt: TGTGCCAGCAGAACCACCGCAGGGACCTACAATGAGCAGTTCTTC
cdr3_aa: CASRTTAGTYNEQFF

clone_size: once
v_call: TRBV27
d_call: TRBD1
j_call: TRBJ2-7
cdr3_nt: TGTGCCAGCAGCTGGGGACAGGGGCAGTACGAGCAGTACTTC
cdr3_aa: CASSWGQGQYEQYF

clone_size: NA
v_call: TRBV7-9
d_call: NA
j_call: TRBJ1-5
cdr3_nt: TGTGCCAGCAGCTCAGTTGCAGGGGTTGTCAATCAGCCCCAGCATTTT
cdr3_aa: CASSSVAGVVNQPQHF

clone_size: NA
v_call: TRBV3-1/TRBV3-2
d_call: TRBD1
j_call: TRBJ1-2
cdr3_nt: TGTGCCAGCAGCCCCCGACAGGGCTATGGCTACACCTTC
cdr3_aa: CASSPRQGYGYTF

clone_size: NA
v_call: TRBV6-5
d_call: NA
j_call: TRBJ1-2
cdr3_nt: TGTGCCAGCAGCCCAAATCGGGGGAACTATGGCTACACCTTC
cdr3_aa: CASSPNRGNYGYTF

clone_size: NA
v_call: TRBV19
d_call: TRBD2
j_call: TRBJ2-1
cdr3_nt: TGTGCCAGTAGTATCTCTAGCGGGAGTCACAATGAGCAGTTCTTC
cdr3_aa: CASSISSGSHNEQFF

clone_size: NA
v_call: TRBV2
d_call: NA
j_call: TRBJ2-3
cdr3_nt: TGTGCCAGCTCAGACCTAGTAAGGGGGGGCCCGGGCACAGATACGCAGTATTTT
cdr3_aa: CASSDLVRGGPGTDTQYF

clone_size: NA
v_call: TRBV2
d_call: TRBD2
j_call: TRBJ2-2
cdr3_nt: TGTGCCAGCAGTGAAACCCTAGCGGGAGTCACCGGGGAGCTGTTTTTT
cdr3_aa: CASSETLAGVTGELFF

clone_size: few
v_call: TRBV11-2
d_call: NA
j_call: TRBJ1-2
cdr3_nt: TGTGCCAGCAGCTTAGGTGGAGATGGCTACACCTTC
cdr3_aa: CASSLGGDGYTF

clone_size: NA
v_call: TRBV19
d_call: NA
j_call: TRBJ1-2
cdr3_nt: TGTGCCAGTAGTATCACGGGAACTAACTATGGCTACACCTTC
cdr3_aa: CASSITGTNYGYTF

clone_size: NA
v_call: TRBV25-1
d_call: TRBD2
j_call: TRBJ2-1
cdr3_nt: TGTGCCAGCAGGGAAGCGGGAGAATCCTACAATGAGCAGTTCTTC
cdr3_aa: CASREAGESYNEQFF

clone_size: NA
v_call: TRBV13
d_call: NA
j_call: TRBJ2-5
cdr3_nt: TGTGCCAGCAGCTCTCTAGTTGTCGAGACCCAGTACTTC
cdr3_aa: CASSSLVVETQYF

clone_size: NA
v_call: TRBV7-8
d_call: TRBD1
j_call: TRBJ2-2
cdr3_nt: TGTGCCAGCAGCTTAGCCTCCCCTGGACAGGGGGAAACCGGGGAGCTGTTTTTT
cdr3_aa: CASSLASPGQGETGELFF

clone_size: NA
v_call: TRBV19
d_call: TRBD1
j_call: TRBJ1-6
cdr3_nt: TGTGCCAGTAGAGCCGCTTTGACAGGGGGTAATTCACCCCTCCACTTT
cdr3_aa: CASRAALTGGNSPLHF

clone_size: once
v_call: TRBV7-2
d_call: NA
j_call: TRBJ2-3
cdr3_nt: TGTGCCAGCACCTTAAATCTTGGGGGGGCTGGCGCAGATACGCAGTATTTT
cdr3_aa: CASTLNLGGAGADTQYF

clone_size: NA
v_call: TRBV23-1
d_call: NA
j_call: TRBJ1-1
cdr3_nt: TGCGCCAGCAGTCAATTCCGTTCGGGGATGAACACTGAAGCTTTCTTT
cdr3_aa: CASSQFRSGMNTEAFF

clone_size: once
v_call: TRBV19
d_call: NA
j_call: TRBJ1-4
cdr3_nt: TGTGCCAGTAGGGTGGGAGCAACTAATGAAAAACTGTTTTTT
cdr3_aa: CASRVGATNEKLFF

clone_size: NA
v_call: TRBV13
d_call: NA
j_call: TRBJ1-3
cdr3_nt: TGTGCCAGCAGCTTAGGGGCTGGATTGGGGACAAGAGTGGGAAACACCATATATTTT
cdr3_aa: CASSLGAGLGTRVGNTIYF

clone_size: NA
v_call: TRBV29-1
d_call: NA
j_call: TRBJ2-1
cdr3_nt: TGCAGCTCCCCTAACCCCCGGAGATACAATGAGCAGTTCTTC
cdr3_aa: CSSPNPRRYNEQFF

clone_size: NA
v_call: TRBV5-1
d_call: NA
j_call: TRBJ1-4
cdr3_nt: TGCGCCAGCAGCTTGTCCGGGCCTTTCGGAGGTAATGAAAAACTGTTTTTT
cdr3_aa: CASSLSGPFGGNEKLFF

clone_size: once
v_call: TRBV3-1/TRBV3-2
d_call: TRBD1
j_call: TRBJ1-4
cdr3_nt: TGTGCCAGCAGCCAAAGGGGGCTTTTTAATGAAAAACTGTTTTTT
cdr3_aa: CASSQRGLFNEKLFF

clone_size: NA
v_call: TRBV9
d_call: TRBD1
j_call: TRBJ1-4
cdr3_nt: TGTGCCAGCAGCGTAGAAGGACAGGGAACGGGTAATGAAAAACTGTTTTTT
cdr3_aa: CASSVEGQGTGNEKLFF

clone_size: NA
v_call: TRBV5-1
d_call: TRBD1
j_call: TRBJ2-5
cdr3_nt: TGCGCCAGCAGCCCCGGGACAGGGAAAGAGACCCAGTACTTC
cdr3_aa: CASSPGTGKETQYF

clone_size: NA
v_call: TRBV27
d_call: TRBD2
j_call: TRBJ2-1
cdr3_nt: TGTGCCAGCAGACCTACCTTGGGACTAGCGGGGGGCACAAGCAATGAGCAGTTCTTC
cdr3_aa: CASRPTLGLAGGTSNEQFF

clone_size: NA
v_call: TRBV7-3
d_call: TRBD1
j_call: TRBJ1-1
cdr3_nt: TGTGCCAGCAGCTCTAGACAGGGGTCTACTGAAGCTTTCTTT
cdr3_aa: CASSSRQGSTEAFF

clone_size: NA
v_call: TRBV28
d_call: TRBD1
j_call: TRBJ1-3
cdr3_nt: TGTGCCAGCACCAGGACAGGGGAACCCTCTGGAAACACCATATATTTT
cdr3_aa: CASTRTGEPSGNTIYF

clone_size: few
v_call: TRBV19
d_call: NA
j_call: TRBJ2-5
cdr3_nt: TGTGCCAGTAGTATAGGAGGGCGGGGGCCTCTGAACTTC
cdr3_aa: CASSIGGRGPLNF

clone_size: NA
v_call: TRBV18
d_call: TRBD1
j_call: TRBJ1-4
cdr3_nt: TGTGCCAGCTCGTCAGAAGACAGGGGGGAAGAAAAACTGTTTTTT
cdr3_aa: CASSSEDRGEEKLFF

clone_size: NA
v_call: TRBV2
d_call: NA
j_call: TRBJ1-5
cdr3_nt: TGTGCCAGCAGTGAAGGTTGGGCAGTCAATCAGCCCCAGCATTTT
cdr3_aa: CASSEGWAVNQPQHF

clone_size: NA
v_call: TRBV18
d_call: NA
j_call: TRBJ1-1
cdr3_nt: TGTGCCAGCTCACCCTTGACGGGGAACACTGAAGCTTTCTTT
cdr3_aa: CASSPLTGNTEAFF

clone_size: few
v_call: TRBV28
d_call: TRBD1
j_call: TRBJ2-5
cdr3_nt: TGTGCCAGCAGGGGGACCCGGGACAGGGGAACAGAGACCCAGTACTTC
cdr3_aa: CASRGTRDRGTETQYF

clone_size: NA
v_call: TRBV7-9
d_call: NA
j_call: TRBJ2-7
cdr3_nt: TGTGCCAGCAGCTTAGTTGTCAGTGGCCCCTACGAGCAGTACTTC
cdr3_aa: CASSLVVSGPYEQYF

clone_size: NA
v_call: TRBV5-1
d_call: TRBD1
j_call: TRBJ2-3
cdr3_nt: TGCGCCAGCAGCTGGGACAGAGGAGCGGGCACAGATACGCAGTATTTT
cdr3_aa: CASSWDRGAGTDTQYF

clone_size: NA
v_call: TRBV9
d_call: TRBD2
j_call: TRBJ2-2
cdr3_nt: TGTGCCAGCAGCGTAGCGGGAGGGATCGGGGAGCTGTTTTTT
cdr3_aa: CASSVAGGIGELFF

clone_size: few
v_call: TRBV3-1/TRBV3-2
d_call: NA
j_call: TRBJ1-1
cdr3_nt: TGTGCCAGCAGCCCCCTTAACGGTAGGGGGTGGACTGAAGCTTTCTTT
cdr3_aa: CASSPLNGRGWTEAFF

clone_size: NA
v_call: TRBV16
d_call: NA
j_call: TRBJ2-7
cdr3_nt: TGTGCCAGCAGCTCCGGGAGGACAGGGCACTACGAGCAGTACTTC
cdr3_aa: CASSSGRTGHYEQYF

clone_size: NA
v_call: TRBV28
d_call: NA
j_call: TRBJ1-5
cdr3_nt: TGTGCCAGCAGTCCTAAGGGGTTTAGCAATCAGCCCCAGCATTTT
cdr3_aa: CASSPKGFSNQPQHF

clone_size: NA
v_call: TRBV27
d_call: NA
j_call: TRBJ1-1
cdr3_nt: TGTGCCAGCAGTTTGGGTTACGGGGATGAAGCTTTCTTT
cdr3_aa: CASSLGYGDEAFF

clone_size: NA
v_call: TRBV15
d_call: NA
j_call: TRBJ1-3
cdr3_nt: TGTGCCACCAGCAGAGCCTACCAACCGGAGAGCTCTGGAAACACCATATATTTT
cdr3_aa: CATSRAYQPESSGNTIYF

clone_size: few
v_call: TRBV6-8
d_call: NA
j_call: TRBJ1-5
cdr3_nt: TGTGCCAGCACGCCCAATGAGGTACAGGGTGGTCAGCCCCAGCATTTT
cdr3_aa: CASTPNEVQGGQPQHF

clone_size: NA
v_call: TRBV5-1
d_call: NA
j_call: TRBJ2-5
cdr3_nt: TGCGCCAGCAGCTTGGGCGGGGAAATGGGTGAGACCCAGTACTTC
cdr3_aa: CASSLGGEMGETQYF

clone_size: NA
v_call: TRBV6-2/TRBV6-3
d_call: TRBD2
j_call: TRBJ2-5
cdr3_nt: TGTGCCAGCAGTAGGGACTATGGAGAGACCCAGTACTTC
cdr3_aa: CASSRDYGETQYF

clone_size: NA
v_call: TRBV5-5
d_call: TRBD2
j_call: TRBJ2-7
cdr3_nt: TGTGCCAGCAGCCGATTAGCGGGAGGGGCGATAAACGAGCAGTACTTC
cdr3_aa: CASSRLAGGAINEQYF

clone_size: NA
v_call: TRBV18
d_call: TRBD2
j_call: TRBJ2-1
cdr3_nt: TGTGCCAGCTCACCACTACTAGCGGGAGGTCTCAACTCCTACAATGAGCAGTTCTTC
cdr3_aa: CASSPLLAGGLNSYNEQFF

clone_size: once
v_call: TRBV11-2
d_call: TRBD1
j_call: TRBJ1-2
cdr3_nt: TGTGCCAGCAGCCCGGGGGGACAGGGGGCTCACTATGGCTACACCTTC
cdr3_aa: CASSPGGQGAHYGYTF

clone_size: NA
v_call: TRBV28
d_call: NA
j_call: TRBJ2-6
cdr3_nt: TGTGCCAGCAGTTTAGGCACTACTCGACAGACAAGCTCTGGGGCCAACGTCCTGACTTTC
cdr3_aa: CASSLGTTRQTSSGANVLTF

clone_size: few
v_call: TRBV25-1
d_call: TRBD1
j_call: TRBJ2-5
cdr3_nt: TGTGCCAGCACACAGACAGGGGGCGCAGCGTATGAGACCCAGTACTTC
cdr3_aa: CASTQTGGAAYETQYF

clone_size: NA
v_call: TRBV19
d_call: TRBD1
j_call: TRBJ1-5
cdr3_nt: TGTGCCAGTAGTATACAGGGGGGCGTCAATCAGCCCCAGCATTTT
cdr3_aa: CASSIQGGVNQPQHF

clone_size: NA
v_call: TRBV18
d_call: NA
j_call: TRBJ1-4
cdr3_nt: TGTGCCAGCTCACCGACAATCAGTGAGGGTGAAAAACTGTTTTTT
cdr3_aa: CASSPTISEGEKLFF

clone_size: many
v_call: TRBV5-1
d_call: NA
j_call: TRBJ2-3
cdr3_nt: TGCGCCAGCAGCTTGGGGCCTCCACCAGGCACAGATACGCAGTATTTT
cdr3_aa: CASSLGPPPGTDTQYF